The 21 T cell receptor beta chains below come from one sample, sequenced in a study of CD8+ T cells in alopecia areata. Extracted RNA was reverse transcribed into cDNA, the sequencing template. The data were produced by immunoSEQ multiplex PCR, yet TCRdb's version contains in-frame clones alone and is incomplete. The sample was found to contain some 110,000 clones, and every one recurs. Sequences were obtained from lesional skin. These receptors were collected from a C3H/HeJ mouse with alopecia areata. For the strain, the MHC haplotype given is H2-k.

Details on this clone: Genes here carry mouse names. The CDR3 goes on 4 residues after the read ends, and that part is filled in from the germline J gene. This chain connects TRBV19 to TRBJ2-3, with 11 bases matching TRBD2. The ends lost 7 bases at V and 0 bases at J; junction bases unmatched: 4. CDR3 length: 15 residues. CDR1 and CDR2 from the germline V gene are FNHDT and SITEND (reference sequence). The CDR3: CASRDWGTSAETLYF. The sequenced part of the CDR3 DNA is TGTGCCAGCCGGGACTGGGGGACTAGTGCAGAA.

This clone occurred a few times. Genes and germline are mouse. The CDR3 extends 4 residues past the end of the read, so its final part is completed from the germline J gene. V usage is TRBV13-3 and J usage is TRBJ1-1; 9 bases are a match to TRBD1. V lost 1 base to trimming and J lost 3 bases; unmatched junction nucleotides: 7. Germline V gene lookup returns CDR1 NNHDY and CDR2 SYVADS. The CDR3 runs to 16 residues. The sequenced CDR3 bases are TGTGCCAGCAGTGATACCTGGACAGGGGAAGACACA. The encoded protein is CASSDTWTGEDT. The CDR3 in full is CASSDTWTGEDTEVFF.

In this sample, this clone turned up a few times. Gene names and germline match the mouse. The read is 4 residues too short to cover the CDR3 end, so that end is filled in from the germline J gene. V usage is TRBV13-3 and J usage is TRBJ2-1; D possibly corresponds to TRBD2 (7 bases). V gave up 7 bases and J gave up 6 bases, with 11 bases separating them. Germline V gene sequence: CDR1 NNHDY, CDR2 SYVADS. This CDR3 spans 12 amino acids. Here the CDR3 reads CASGGGLAEQFF. The CDR3 DNA, read in part, is TGTGCCAGCGGAGGGGGGCTTGCT.

This clone has only a few counts. Genes and germline are mouse. The read falls 4 residues short of the CDR3 end, and the missing part is taken from the germline J gene. The chain employs TRBV13-3 and TRBJ2-2, with 7 bases that match TRBD1. Germline CDR1 and CDR2: NNHDY and SYVADS. The CDR3 spans 15 residues. The V and J ends lost 4 bases and 0 bases, in that order; junction bases with no gene match: 3. CDR3 residues: CASSTTGTNTGQLYF. The part of the CDR3 DNA that was read is TGTGCCAGCAGTACGACAGGGACAAACACCGGG.

About this clone itself: Here the gene names and germline are mouse. The read gets to within 4 residues of the CDR3 end, and the germline J gene fills in the rest. This chain joins TRBV13-3 and TRBJ1-4; 8 bases are shared with TRBD1. This CDR3 comprises 11 residues. Germline-derived CDR1 and CDR2 are NNHDY and SYVADS. The DNA read from the CDR3 is TGTGCCACGGACAGGGCCGAA. Encoded protein: CATDRAE. The entire CDR3 is CATDRAERLFF.

Ten or more counts support this clone. Genes and germline come from the mouse. The read finishes 4 residues shy of the CDR3 end, and the germline J gene is used to complete it. The genes are TRBV13-3 and TRBJ2-2; 9 nucleotides agree with TRBD2. Germline V gene lookup returns CDR1 NNHDY and CDR2 SYVADS. V dropped 1 base and J dropped 0; count of bases not matched to a gene: 4. There are 17 residues in the CDR3. This chain's CDR3 is CASSDNWGASNTGQLYF. The sequenced CDR3 bases are TGTGCCAGCAGTGATAACTGGGGGGCCTCAAACACCGGG.

Worth noting for this clone: The gene symbols are mouse symbols. From the germline J gene comes the end of the CDR3, since the read stops 4 residues before it. The chain combines TRBV31 with TRBJ2-7, with D possibly matching TRBD2 (5 bases). The CDR3 is 12 residues long. Germline CDR1 and CDR2: GKSSPN and SITVG. CDR3 DNA, as far as it was read: TGTGCCTGGAGTCTAGTTGGGGAT. It is translated as CAWSLVGD. The complete CDR3 sequence is CAWSLVGDEQYF.

As regards this clone: Genes and germline are mouse. The CDR3 is cut off 4 residues early in the read; its end comes from the germline J gene. V and J are TRBV12-1 and TRBJ2-5; 9 nucleotides agree with TRBD1. Germline assignment: CDR1 SGHSN and CDR2 HYEKVE. CDR3 length: 16 residues. The junction had 6 bases not matched to a gene; V was cut back by 1 base and J by 2 bases. The CDR3: CASSLQGAKTQDTQYF. The DNA read from the CDR3 is TGTGCCAGCTCTCTACAGGGGGCGAAGACCCAAGAC. The full variable domain, in which reference TRBV12-1 and TRBJ2-5 provide the parts outside the CDR3, is DSGVVQSPRHIIKEKGGRSVLTCIPISGHSNVVWYQQTLGKELKFLIQHYEKVERDKGFLPSRFSVQQFDDYHSEMNMSALELEDSAMYFCASSLQGAKTQDTQYFGPGTRLLVL.

This clone has more than one count but fewer than ten. TCRdb's protein does not match the DNA translation at residue 9; the protein provided is translated from the DNA. The genes and germline here are from mouse. The missing CDR3 end, 3 residues past where the read stops, is filled in from the germline J gene. This chain joins TRBV13-2 and TRBJ1-6; D gene uncertain. TRBJ1-6 counts as an open reading frame of uncertain function. Trimming left V 1 base short and J 8 bases short, with 4 bases between. Germline V CDR1 and CDR2: NNHNN, SYGAGS (reference sequence). This CDR3 has 12 amino acids. Partial CDR3 DNA: TGTGCCAGCGGTGATTCAGATTCGCCC. As protein: CASGDSDSP. The whole CDR3 sequence is CASGDSDSPLYF.

In its sample, this clone was seen many times. The gene symbols are mouse symbols. The read terminates 4 residues ahead of where the CDR3 ends, so the germline J gene completes it. This rearrangement joins TRBV13-3 to TRBJ2-7; 9 bases fit TRBD2. The CDR3 sequence is 14 residues long. The germline V gene has CDR1 NNHDY and CDR2 SYVADS. This CDR3 is CASSPGLGSYEQYF. CDR3 bases read: TGTGCCAGCAGCCCCGGACTGGGGAGTTAT.

Comment on this clone: Gene names and germline refer to mouse. The CDR3 end is not reached by the read, which stops 4 residues before it; the germline J gene fills it in. V and J are TRBV31 and TRBJ2-2, with D unresolved. Germline V CDR1 and CDR2: GKSSPN, SITVG. The CDR3 is 13 residues long. V lost 0 bases, J lost 1 base, and 3 bases lay in between. The CDR3 is CAWSLVNTGQLYF. The covered CDR3 bases are TGTGCCTGGAGTCTTGTAAACACCGGG.

This clone was recorded at least ten times. Gene names and germline refer to mouse. The read terminates 4 residues before the CDR3 end, so the remaining end is supplied by the germline J gene. In the same sample, other DNA sequences code for this CDR3. This chain links TRBV13-3 with TRBJ2-3; 14 bases match TRBD2. Per the germline V gene, CDR1 is NNHDY and CDR2 is SYVADS. V was clipped by 3 bases and J by 3 bases; unmatched bases: 3. The length of the CDR3 is 16 residues. The CDR3 loop reads CASSGGLGGRAETLYF. The part of the CDR3 DNA that was read is TGTGCCAGCAGTGGGGGACTGGGGGGGCGCGCAGAA.

This clone was picked up a small number of times. The listed genes are named as in mouse. The CDR3 end lies 4 residues beyond the end of the read and is filled in from the germline J gene. The chain uses TRBV17 and TRBJ2-3; D is undetermined. Germline assignment: CDR1 MNHDT and CDR2 YYDKIL. The CDR3 has 13 amino acids. The CDR3 loop reads CASSRDQRETLYF. Incomplete CDR3 DNA: TGTGCTAGCAGTAGAGACCAAAGAGAA.

A few counts support this clone. The protein recorded in TCRdb does not match the translated DNA at residue 12; the protein presented here comes from translating the DNA. Germline and genes here are mouse. The CDR3 goes on 3 residues after the read ends, and that part is filled in from the germline J gene. The chain employs TRBV1 and TRBJ1-3, with 8 bases identical to TRBD1. This CDR3 spans 15 amino acids. Germline CDR1 NSQYPW, CDR2 LRSPGD (reference sequence). After removal of 4 bases from V and 2 bases from J, the junction contained 4 bases not matched to a gene. This chain's CDR3 is CTCSVKQGAGNTLYF. CDR3 DNA, as far as it was read: TGCACCTGCAGTGTCAAACAGGGGGCTGGAAATACG.

As regards this clone: Gene names follow the mouse nomenclature. The read gets to within 4 residues of the CDR3 end, and the germline J gene fills in the rest. The rearrangement links TRBV1 to TRBJ2-7, with 8 bases that match TRBD1. The CDR3 totals 16 residues. Germline CDR1 NSQYPW, CDR2 LRSPGD (reference sequence). CDR3 in amino acids: CTCSADQGQGADEQYF. The part of the CDR3 DNA that was read is TGCACCTGCAGTGCAGATCAAGGGCAGGGGGCGGAT.

This clone was counted between two and nine times. The genes and germline here are from mouse. The missing CDR3 end, 4 residues past where the read stops, is filled in from the germline J gene. The chain joins TRBV13-2 to TRBJ2-5; D remains ambiguous. This CDR3 has 13 amino acids. Germline lookup yields CDR1 NNHNN and CDR2 SYGAGS (reference sequence). CDR3 DNA, as far as it was read: TGTGCCAGCGGGATCGAGAGCAGAGAC. Translation: CASGIESRD. The complete CDR3 protein is CASGIESRDTQYF.

A remark on this clone: Germline and genes here are mouse. The read ends 4 residues early relative to the CDR3; the germline J gene fills the gap. V is TRBV13-3 and J is TRBJ1-1; D uncertain. Germline lookup yields CDR1 NNHDY and CDR2 SYVADS. The CDR3 is made up of 14 amino acids. Deletions cut 2 bases from V and 0 bases from J, with 8 bases between. The CDR3 is CASSEPDSNTEVFF. The covered CDR3 bases are TGTGCCAGCAGTGAACCAGACTCAAACACA.

This clone was seen more than once but under ten times. Gene and germline names: mouse. The missing CDR3 end, 4 residues past where the read stops, is filled in from the germline J gene. The chain joins TRBV13-1 to TRBJ2-7; 11 bases align to TRBD2. The ends lost 3 bases at V and 3 bases at J; junction bases unmatched: 5. The CDR3 covers 15 residues. Germline V gene data show CDR1 as NSHNY and CDR2 as SYGAGN. The sequenced part of the CDR3 DNA is TGTGCCAGCAGTGGGGGGACTGGGGGTCTCTAT. Residues: CASSGGTGGLY. The CDR3 reads in full as CASSGGTGGLYEQYF.

With regard to this clone: Genes and germline are mouse. The read comes to an end 4 residues before the CDR3 does, leaving the germline J gene to fill in the end. This chain links TRBV13-3 with TRBJ1-4, with TRBD1 matching 9 bases. This CDR3 region has 13 residues. V gave up 7 bases and J gave up 6 bases; unmatched junction bases: 4. The germline V gene encodes CDR1 NNHDY and CDR2 SYVADS. CDR3 DNA (partial): TGTGCCAGCTTGGGACAGGGCCACGAA. This translates into CASLGQGHE. The full CDR3 reads CASLGQGHERLFF.

As regards this clone: Mouse gene names and germline throughout. The CDR3 is cut off 4 residues early in the read; its end comes from the germline J gene. This chain connects TRBV13-2 to TRBJ2-5; possibly TRBD1 for D (5 bases). Trimming cost V 2 bases and J 3 bases, with 10 bases left between them. Germline loops: CDR1 NNHNN, CDR2 SYGAGS (reference sequence). This CDR3 contains 14 residues. The covered CDR3 bases are TGTGCCAGCGGTGAAGAGGGGTTTCAAGAC. Encoded protein: CASGEEGFQD. The entire CDR3 is CASGEEGFQDTQYF.

This clone was counted only a few times. The gene symbols are mouse symbols. The observed sequence ends 4 residues before the CDR3 terminus, with the missing tail filled in from the germline J gene. The V call is TRBV1, the J call TRBJ2-5; no clear D. The CDR3 covers 14 residues. Germline lookup yields CDR1 NSQYPW and CDR2 LRSPGD (reference sequence). CDR3 sequence reads: CTCSAGGKKDTQYF. The sequenced part of the CDR3 DNA is TGCACCTGCAGTGCAGGGGGTAAAAAAGAC.